The 12 T cell receptor beta chains in this list originate from one sample, sequenced in a study of CXCR3-negative and CXCR3-positive naive CD8 T cells. Regarding the study as a whole: Relative to CXCR3-negative naive cells, CXCR3-positive naive cells had more hydrophobic TRB CDR3s.

With UMI labels, 5' RACE was used to prepare the TRB cDNA libraries. Following a re-call of the 5' RACE reads, TCRdb has one entry per CDR3 protein and lacks DNA. The listing contains approximately 48,000 distinct CDR3 sequences. No antigen has been identified for these receptors. Material for sequencing was naive CXCR3+ CD8+ T cells from blood. Described subset: CD45RO-CCR7+CD27+CD95- naive CD8+ T cells expressing CXCR3 (TNR3+). These receptors originate from a human donor in good health. Some clones in this sample may be carry-over from other donors' samples.

The chain carries TRBV20-1 and TRBJ1-5; TCRdb outputs TRBD1, but without DNA this stays unchecked. The CDR3 loop spans 14 amino acids. The V gene's germline CDR1 is DFQATT and CDR2 SNEGSKA (reference sequence). CDR3 sequence: CSARDDRGNQPQHF.

The chain carries TRBV7-2 and TRBJ2-7; TCRdb gives TRBD2 as the D gene, but with no DNA this cannot be confirmed. CDR3 length equals 14 residues. CDR1 is SGHTA, CDR2 FQGNSA, per germline. CDR3 residues: CASSLGLAQYEQYF.

V gene TRBV7-9 combines with J gene TRBJ1-1; the D gene TCRdb calls, TRBD1, cannot be checked with no DNA. CDR1 is SEHNR, CDR2 FQNEAQ, per germline (reference sequence). CDR3 length: 17 amino acids. This CDR3 reads CASSRWPGTGSNTEAFF.

The chain uses TRBV6-2 or TRBV6-3 and TRBJ2-7. Germline CDR1 MNHEY, CDR2 SVGEGT. The CDR3 has 14 residues. Here the CDR3 reads CASSYSSGSYEQYF.

V is TRBV29-1 and J is TRBJ2-7. This CDR3 is built from 13 residues. Germline V gene sequence: CDR1 SQVTM, CDR2 ANQGSEA. The CDR3 loop reads CSVVTDSSYEQYF.

The V gene is TRBV5-8, the J gene TRBJ2-1; TCRdb reports TRBD2, a call that lacks DNA to check it against. Per germline, CDR1 SGHTS and CDR2 YDEGEE. The CDR3 loop spans 17 amino acids. The CDR3 protein is CASTGIAFPTYYNEQFF.

The chain carries TRBV20-1 and TRBJ1-2. CDR1 and CDR2 (germline): DFQATT, SNEGSKA (reference sequence). There are 15 residues in the CDR3. This chain's CDR3 is CSARDLGGGDYGYTF.

The rearrangement joins TRBV7-9 to TRBJ2-7; TCRdb's D call, TRBD2, is unchecked because there is no DNA. The CDR3 runs 17 residues. CDR1 is SEHNR, CDR2 FQNEAQ, per germline (reference sequence). The CDR3 reads CASSLFSRTSGGYEQYF.

The chain uses TRBV27 and TRBJ2-7; absent DNA, TCRdb's TRBD1 call cannot be checked. The CDR3 length is 13 residues. In germline, CDR1 is MNHEY, CDR2 SMNVEV (reference sequence). Here the CDR3 reads CASSYRTGYEQYF.

This chain connects TRBV28 to TRBJ2-7; TCRdb's D call of TRBD2 is untestable without DNA. The CDR3 totals 15 residues. CDR1 and CDR2 (germline): MDHEN, SYDVKM. This CDR3 reads CASNLGPTRAYEQYF.

The chain recombines TRBV28 with TRBJ2-1; with no DNA, the TCRdb D assignment of TRBD1 cannot be verified. The CDR3 totals 14 residues. Germline V lookup: CDR1 MDHEN, CDR2 SYDVKM. The CDR3: CASSFTGEIYEQFF. Together with reference TRBV28 and TRBJ2-1, the CDR3 gives the full variable domain: DVKVTQSSRYLVKRTGEKVFLECVQDMDHENMFWYRQDPGLGLRLIYFSYDVKMKEKGDIPEGYSVSREKKERFSLILESASTNQTSMYLCASSFTGEIYEQFFGPGTRLTVL.

This sequence joins TRBV29-1 and TRBJ2-5; TCRdb lists TRBD2, though no DNA is available to test this call. The CDR3 runs to 15 residues. Germline V gene data show CDR1 as SQVTM and CDR2 as ANQGSEA. CDR3 residues: CSVEDGSLAQETQYF.